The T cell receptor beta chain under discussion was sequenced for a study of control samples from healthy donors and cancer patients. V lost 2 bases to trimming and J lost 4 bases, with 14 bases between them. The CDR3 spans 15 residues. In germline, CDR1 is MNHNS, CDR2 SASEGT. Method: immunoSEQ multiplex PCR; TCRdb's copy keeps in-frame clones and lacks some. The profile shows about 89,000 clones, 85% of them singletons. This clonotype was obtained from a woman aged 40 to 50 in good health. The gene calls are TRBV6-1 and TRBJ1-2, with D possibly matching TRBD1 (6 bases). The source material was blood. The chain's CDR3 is CASSEQDSRFYGYTF. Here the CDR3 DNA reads TGTGCCAGCAGTGAACAGGACAGCAGGTTCTATGGCTACACCTTC.